Shown below are 29 T cell receptor beta chains from a single sample sequenced in a study of patients and donors after allogeneic stem cell transplantation. TCRdb called the RT-PCR reads again in MiXCR, with one record for every CDR3 protein. The data hold 200,000 to 250,000 distinct CDR3 sequences, with less than 15% observed a single time. Specimen: blood, either unsorted or a sorted T cell fraction (not recorded which). Receptors were obtained from a human donor who was either an allogeneic HSCT recipient or a stem cell or donor lymphocyte infusion donor (not recorded which). It is not recorded whose cells these are; they may come from a transplant donor.

This clonotype was counted many times. This chain joins TRBV7-8 and TRBJ2-1, with TRBD1 as a possible D gene (5 bases). Trimming took off 3 bases at V and 3 bases at J, with 6 bases between the two ends. The CDR3 has 13 residues. The germline V gene encodes CDR1 SGHVS and CDR2 FQNEAQ. This CDR3 reads CASSLDNYNEQFF. DNA for the CDR3: TGTGCCAGCAGCTTGGACAACTACAATGAGCAGTTCTTC.

This chain connects TRBV29-1 to TRBJ1-5, with 11 bases identical to TRBD1. The CDR3 is made up of 14 amino acids. Trimming took 6 bases from V and 6 from J; bases not matched to a gene: 7. Germline V gene lookup returns CDR1 SQVTM and CDR2 ANQGSEA. The CDR3 region is CSVGFGTGGQPQHF. The CDR3 region has the DNA TGCAGCGTCGGATTCGGGACAGGGGGTCAGCCCCAGCATTTT.

This clonotype has just a few counts. The chain combines TRBV7-9 with TRBJ2-7; possibly TRBD1 for D (5 bases). The germline V and J ends were trimmed by 2 bases and 4 bases, with 12 bases remaining between them. The CDR3 consists of 14 residues. The germline gives CDR1 SEHNR, CDR2 FQNEAQ (reference sequence). The CDR3: CASSLTTEAYEQYF. The CDR3, as DNA: TGTGCCAGCAGCTTAACGACAGAAGCGTACGAGCAGTACTTC.

This clonotype showed up just a few times. J is TRBJ2-5 and V is TRBV30, with D maybe TRBD2 (5 bases). V was cut by 2 bases and J by 1 base, with 14 bases left in between. The CDR3 consists of 15 residues. Germline V gene sequence: CDR1 GTSNPN, CDR2 SVGIG (reference sequence). The CDR3 nucleotides read TGTGCCTGGAGTTCTGTAAGTGGACTCCAAGAGACCCAGTACTTC. Translated: CAWSSVSGLQETQYF. Complete variable domain (other parts from reference TRBV30 and TRBJ2-5): SQTIHQWPATLVQPVGSPLSLECTVEGTSNPNLYWYRQAAGRGLQLLFYSVGIGQISSEVPQNLSASRPQDRQFILSSKKLLLSDSGFYLCAWSSVSGLQETQYFGPGTRLLVL.

The V gene is TRBV28, the J gene TRBJ2-1; no reliable D call. CDR3 length equals 16 residues. Germline CDR1 is MDHEN and CDR2 is SYDVKM. Trimming pared 5 bases from V and 5 bases from J, leaving 19 bases between. For the CDR3, the DNA is TGTGCCAGCAGTAAGAGGTCCCGCCTTGAGAACAATGAGCAGTTCTTC. This sequence encodes CASSKRSRLENNEQFF.

This chain connects TRBV5-1 to TRBJ2-5; no clear D gene. In germline, CDR1 is SGHRS, CDR2 YFSETQ. The germline V and J ends were trimmed by 0 bases and 5 bases, with 14 bases remaining between them. This CDR3 is built from 15 residues. The CDR3, as DNA: TGCGCCAGCAGCTTGGCAAGTCCTGGACGGGAGACCCAGTACTTC. Translated, it gives CASSLASPGRETQYF. The whole variable domain, remainder taken from reference TRBV5-1 and TRBJ2-5, is KAGVTQTPRYLIKTRGQQVTLSCSPISGHRSVSWYQQTPGQGLQFLFEYFSETQRNKGNFPGRFSGRQFSNSRSEMNVSTLELGDSALYLCASSLASPGRETQYFGPGTRLLVL.

This clonotype has at least ten counts. The CDR3 protein is CASSLLAGGNNEQFF. The CDR3 DNA reads as TGTGCCAGCAGTCTCCTAGCGGGGGGGAACAATGAGCAGTTCTTC. The chain joins TRBV27 to TRBJ2-1, with 12 positions matching TRBD2. Germline loops: CDR1 MNHEY, CDR2 SMNVEV (reference sequence). The ends lost 5 bases at V and 5 bases at J; junction bases unmatched: 4. The CDR3 has 15 amino acids.

J is TRBJ1-1 and V is TRBV6-1, with D perhaps TRBD1 (6 bases). Germline CDR1 reads MNHNS; CDR2 reads SASEGT. The CDR3 loop spans 14 amino acids. V lost 3 bases, J lost 6 bases, and 14 bases lay in between. The CDR3 loop is CASSESFGTPEAFF. CDR3 nucleotide sequence: TGTGCCAGCAGTGAGAGTTTTGGGACACCTGAAGCTTTCTTT.

V and J are TRBV2 and TRBJ2-3; 9 bases fit TRBD2. Per germline, CDR1 SNHLY and CDR2 FYNNEI. J was trimmed by 8 bases and V by 2 bases; bases with no gene match: 8. The length of the CDR3 is 15 residues. CDR3: CASSEQAGGLGTQYF. CDR3 nucleotide sequence: TGTGCCAGCAGTGAACAGGCGGGGGGGCTAGGTACGCAGTATTTT.

This clonotype turned up a few times. V usage is TRBV5-6 and J usage is TRBJ2-7, with D perhaps matching TRBD2 (6 bases). Trimming took 3 bases from V and 6 from J, leaving 13 bases between them. Per the germline V gene, CDR1 is SGHDT and CDR2 is YYEEEE. The CDR3 totals 13 residues. The CDR3 loop reads CASSWDFTPEQYF. CDR3 nucleotide sequence: TGTGCCAGCAGCTGGGACTTTACCCCCGAGCAGTACTTC.

In this sample, this clonotype turned up many times. In DNA form, the CDR3 reads TGTGCCAGCAGTTTAATGGCAACGACGGGGGAAAAACTGTTTTTT. This gives the protein CASSLMATTGEKLFF. The rearrangement links TRBV12-3 or TRBV12-4 to TRBJ1-4, with unresolved D. This CDR3 has 15 amino acids. The V and J ends lost 2 bases and 8 bases respectively, with 15 bases between them.

This rearrangement joins TRBV20-1 to TRBJ1-2; no firm D call. Per germline, CDR1 DFQATT and CDR2 SNEGSKA (reference sequence). The length of the CDR3 is 14 residues. V lost 0 bases and J 4 bases, leaving 12 bases between the germline ends. The CDR3 region is CSARDVNYLYGYTF. CDR3 nucleotide sequence: TGCAGTGCTAGAGACGTAAATTACCTCTATGGCTACACCTTC.

This clonotype was detected only a few times. V is TRBV20-1 and J is TRBJ1-2; D might be TRBD1 (6 bases). CDR1 and CDR2 (germline): DFQATT, SNEGSKA (reference sequence). The CDR3 length is 12 residues. The V end lost 6 bases, the J end lost 2 bases, and 10 bases lay between the germline ends. In DNA, the CDR3 is TGCAGTGCCCTAGACAGGAACTATGGCTACACCTTC. It is translated as CSALDRNYGYTF.

The J gene is TRBJ2-5, the V gene TRBV9; a possible D gene is TRBD2 (6 bases). This CDR3 has 13 amino acids. Germline lookup yields CDR1 SGDLS and CDR2 YYNGEE. The V and J ends lost 4 bases and 7 bases respectively, with 14 bases between them. CDR3 protein: CASSLSGLGTQYF. CDR3 coding DNA: TGTGCCAGCAGCCTGAGCGGGTTGGGGACCCAGTACTTC. Filled out from reference TRBV9 and TRBJ2-5, the complete variable domain reads DSGVTQTPKHLITATGQRVTLRCSPRSGDLSVYWYQQSLDQGLQFLIQYYNGEERAKGNILERFSAQQFPDLHSELNLSSLELGDSALYFCASSLSGLGTQYFGPGTRLLVL.

This clonotype has more than one count but fewer than ten. This chain uses TRBV12-3 or TRBV12-4 with TRBJ1-2; weak D call: TRBD1 (6 bases). This CDR3 spans 14 amino acids. Trimming cost V 7 bases and J 2 bases, with 14 bases left between them. The CDR3 bases are TGTGCCAGCATAGAAACGGGGACAAACTATGGCTACACCTTC. Its translation is CASIETGTNYGYTF.

This clonotype was counted a few times. The V call is TRBV20-1, the J call TRBJ1-1; D gene ambiguous. V lost 5 bases, J lost 0 bases, and 13 bases lay in between. The CDR3 loop spans 14 amino acids. CDR1 is DFQATT and CDR2 is SNEGSKA in the germline V gene (reference sequence). The CDR3 nucleotides read TGCAGTGCTCCGGACGGAACAATGAACACTGAAGCTTTCTTT. It translates to CSAPDGTMNTEAFF.

The chain couples TRBV27 to TRBJ2-7; unclear D gene. The CDR3 extends over 14 amino acids. Germline V gene sequence: CDR1 MNHEY, CDR2 SMNVEV (reference sequence). Trimming cost V 6 bases and J 6 bases, with 18 bases left between them. The CDR3 reads CASRFRQPLAEQYF. The CDR3 nucleotides read TGTGCCAGCAGATTTCGGCAGCCGTTGGCCGAGCAGTACTTC.

This clonotype has at least ten counts. The chain is built from TRBV7-2 and TRBJ1-2; D gene unclear. Germline V gene sequence: CDR1 SGHTA, CDR2 FQGNSA. The V end was cut by 2 bases, the J end by 5 bases, with 9 bases between. The CDR3 spans 13 residues. The DNA of the CDR3 is TGTGCCAGCAGCTTATTTGGGTCTTATGGCTACACCTTC. Amino acids: CASSLFGSYGYTF.

This clonotype was recorded many times. J is TRBJ1-1 and V is TRBV29-1; D call uncertain. The CDR3 totals 13 residues. Germline lookup yields CDR1 SQVTM and CDR2 ANQGSEA. V was trimmed by 4 bases and J by 0 bases, leaving 9 bases between them. CDR3 residues: CSVGLSLNTEAFF. As DNA, the CDR3 is TGCAGCGTTGGATTATCTTTGAACACTGAAGCTTTCTTT. Based on the CDR3 plus reference TRBV29-1 and TRBJ1-1, the full variable domain is SAVISQKPSRDICQRGTSLTIQCQVDSQVTMMFWYRQQPGQSLTLIATANQGSEATYESGFVIDKFPISRPNLTFSTLTVSNMSPEDSSIYLCSVGLSLNTEAFFGQGTRLTVV.

The V gene is TRBV5-1, the J gene TRBJ2-7; 8 bases are a match to TRBD1. With V trimmed by 4 bases and J by 0 bases, 3 bases remained unmatched. This CDR3 contains 14 residues. Germline CDR1 and CDR2: SGHRS and YFSETQ. CDR3 sequence (DNA): TGCGCCAGCAGCCAGACAGGGGTCTCCTACGAGCAGTACTTC. It translates to CASSQTGVSYEQYF.

There are many counts of this clonotype. V usage is TRBV20-1 and J usage is TRBJ1-1, with D tentatively TRBD1 (6 bases). V was cut by 5 bases and J by 5 bases, with 15 bases left in between. CDR3 length equals 13 residues. Germline V CDR1 and CDR2: DFQATT, SNEGSKA (reference sequence). The CDR3 loop is CSAHNQGRTEAFF. CDR3 coding DNA: TGCAGTGCTCATAATCAGGGGAGAACTGAAGCTTTCTTT.

This clonotype was found many times. CDR3 protein: CASSLVSGANVLTF. The CDR3, as DNA: TGCGCCAGCAGCTTGGTATCTGGGGCCAACGTCCTGACTTTC. The chain is built from TRBV5-1 and TRBJ2-6; D remains unclear. From germline, CDR1 is SGHRS and CDR2 YFSETQ. This CDR3 has 14 residues. Trimming removed 0 bases from V and 1 base from J, with 2 bases in between.

This clonotype appeared a few times. The V gene is TRBV20-1, the J gene TRBJ1-6; the D gene is possibly TRBD1 (6 bases). The CDR3 runs 14 residues. Germline CDR1 reads DFQATT; CDR2 reads SNEGSKA (reference sequence). Trimming took off 5 bases at V and 7 bases at J, with 15 bases between the two ends. The CDR3 bases are TGCAGTGCTGACAGGCTACTGGAGAATTCACCCCTCCACTTT. Amino acid sequence: CSADRLLENSPLHF.

This clonotype has at least ten counts. J is TRBJ2-1 and V is TRBV20-1, with 8 bases fitting TRBD2. The CDR3 totals 13 residues. The germline V gene has CDR1 DFQATT and CDR2 SNEGSKA (reference sequence). V was pared by 3 bases and J by 9 bases, with 7 bases of the junction left unmatched. The CDR3 region is CSASQRERGEQFF. Here the CDR3 DNA reads TGCAGTGCTAGCCAGCGGGAGCGCGGTGAGCAGTTCTTC.

The chain is built from TRBV7-2 and TRBJ1-4, with a possible D match to TRBD1 (6 bases). The germline V gene encodes CDR1 SGHTA and CDR2 FQGNSA. The length of the CDR3 is 14 residues. Trimming pared 5 bases from V and 7 bases from J, leaving 14 bases between. CDR3 amino acids: CASSPGAGVEKLFF. Written as DNA, the CDR3 is TGTGCCAGCAGCCCGGGGGCGGGCGTTGAAAAACTGTTTTTT.

The chain couples TRBV13 to TRBJ2-4; 11 nucleotides match TRBD1. The CDR3 covers 16 residues. Germline trimming cut 5 bases from V and 8 bases from J; bases unmatched to any gene: 11. CDR1 is PRHDT and CDR2 is FYEKMQ in the germline V gene (reference sequence). This chain's CDR3 is CASSLRTGGAMDIQYF. The CDR3, as DNA: TGTGCCAGCAGCCTAAGGACAGGGGGCGCGATGGACATTCAGTACTTC.

This clonotype has at least ten counts. This chain uses TRBV15 with TRBJ2-2; D is uncertain. Between the trimmed V and J ends, which lost 4 bases and 4 bases, there was a span of 10 bases. CDR1 and CDR2 (germline): LNHNV, YYDKDF (reference sequence). The CDR3 has 14 residues. The CDR3 protein is CATSKGSSTGELFF. The CDR3 DNA is TGTGCCACCAGCAAAGGCAGTTCCACCGGGGAGCTGTTTTTT.

This clonotype was counted at least ten times. The J gene is TRBJ1-2, the V gene TRBV18; a weak D match, TRBD1 (5 bases). CDR1 and CDR2 from the germline V gene are KGHSH and LQKENI. V was shortened by 2 bases and J by 8 bases, with 6 bases between the two germline ends. CDR3 length: 11 amino acids. The CDR3 protein is CASSPGDGYTF. Written as DNA, the CDR3 is TGTGCCAGCTCACCAGGGGACGGCTACACCTTC. Filled out from reference TRBV18 and TRBJ1-2, the complete variable domain reads NAGVMQNPRHLVRRRGQEARLRCSPMKGHSHVYWYRQLPEEGLKFMVYLQKENIIDESGMPKERFSAEFPKEGPSILRIQQVVRGDSAAYFCASSPGDGYTFGSGTRLTVV.

A few counts support this clonotype. This rearrangement joins TRBV5-1 to TRBJ2-2; the D call may be TRBD1 or TRBD2 (5 bases each). The CDR3 totals 18 residues. From germline, CDR1 is SGHRS and CDR2 YFSETQ. V lost 2 bases, J lost 2 bases, and 19 bases lay in between. The CDR3 loop is CASSLNQERGFNTGELFF. CDR3 DNA sequence: TGCGCCAGCAGCTTAAATCAGGAGAGGGGATTCAACACCGGGGAGCTGTTTTTT.